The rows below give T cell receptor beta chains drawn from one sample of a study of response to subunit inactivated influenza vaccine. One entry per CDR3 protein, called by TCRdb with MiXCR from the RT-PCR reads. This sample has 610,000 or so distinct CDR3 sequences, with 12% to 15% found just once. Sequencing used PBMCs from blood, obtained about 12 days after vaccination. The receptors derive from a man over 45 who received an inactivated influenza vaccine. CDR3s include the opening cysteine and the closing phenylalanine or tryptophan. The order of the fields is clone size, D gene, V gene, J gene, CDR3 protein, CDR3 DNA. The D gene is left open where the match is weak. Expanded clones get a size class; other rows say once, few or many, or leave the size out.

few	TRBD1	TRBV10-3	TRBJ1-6	CAVTLDRRSPLHF	TGTGCCGTAACACTGGACAGGCGTTCACCCCTCCACTTT
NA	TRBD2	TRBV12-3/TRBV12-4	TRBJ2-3	CASSPRLAGVYDTQYF	TGTGCCAGCAGTCCTCGACTAGCGGGAGTTTACGATACGCAGTATTTT
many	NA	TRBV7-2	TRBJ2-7	CASSPDGYRDEQYF	TGTGCCAGCAGCCCCGACGGCTATCGGGACGAGCAGTACTTC
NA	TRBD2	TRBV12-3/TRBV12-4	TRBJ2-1	CASSLSGGDNEHFF	TGTGCCAGCAGCCTTAGCGGGGGGGACAATGAGCACTTCTTC
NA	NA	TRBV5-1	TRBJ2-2	CASSVDYANTGELFF	TGCGCCAGCAGCGTGGACTATGCGAACACCGGGGAGCTGTTTTTT
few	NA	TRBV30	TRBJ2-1	CAWTGRGYNEQFF	TGTGCCTGGACCGGACGGGGGTACAATGAGCAGTTCTTC
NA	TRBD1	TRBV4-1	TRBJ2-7	CASSHPGQGRSGEQYF	TGCGCCAGCAGCCATCCGGGACAGGGTAGATCGGGCGAGCAGTACTTC
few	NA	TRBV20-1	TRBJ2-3	CSARAVADTQYF	TGCAGTGCTAGGGCCGTCGCAGATACGCAGTATTTT
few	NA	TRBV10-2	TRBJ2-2	CASSGLGAGELFF	TGCGCCAGCAGTGGGCTAGGGGCGGGGGAGCTGTTTTTT
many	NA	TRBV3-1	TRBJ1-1	CASTRTSNTEAFF	TGTGCCAGCACCCGGACATCGAACACTGAAGCTTTCTTT
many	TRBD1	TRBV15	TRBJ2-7	CATSRAGQAAYEQYF	TGTGCCACCAGCAGAGCAGGACAGGCAGCCTACGAGCAGTACTTC
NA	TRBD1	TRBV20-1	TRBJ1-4	CSARNLRQGSTNEKLFF	TGCAGTGCTAGAAACCTTCGACAGGGTTCAACTAATGAAAAACTGTTTTTT
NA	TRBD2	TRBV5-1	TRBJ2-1	CASSLGASGTHNEQFF	TGCGCCAGCAGCCTCGGGGCTAGCGGGACTCACAATGAGCAGTTCTTC
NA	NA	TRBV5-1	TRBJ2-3	CASSLARPRGIDTQYF	TGCGCCAGCAGCTTGGCCAGGCCCCGCGGGATTGATACGCAGTATTTT
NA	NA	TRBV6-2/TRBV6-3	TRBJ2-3	CASMDAAGALTDTQYF	TGTGCCAGCATGGACGCGGCAGGGGCACTCACAGATACGCAGTATTTT
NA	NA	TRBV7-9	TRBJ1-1	CASSLHGPTEAFF	TGTGCCAGCAGCTTACATGGCCCCACTGAAGCTTTCTTT
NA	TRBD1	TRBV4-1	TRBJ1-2	CASSHTTGTALYGYTF	TGCGCCAGCAGCCATACTACCGGGACAGCCCTCTATGGCTACACCTTC
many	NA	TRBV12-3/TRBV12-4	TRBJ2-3	CASSLKRDTQYF	TGTGCCAGCAGTTTAAAGAGGGATACGCAGTATTTT
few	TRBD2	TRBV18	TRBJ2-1	CASSPQREGYEQFF	TGTGCCAGCTCACCACAGCGGGAGGGCTATGAGCAGTTCTTC
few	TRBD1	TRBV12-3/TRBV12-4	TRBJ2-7	CASRPGGPSYEQYF	TGTGCCAGCAGGCCAGGGGGCCCCTCCTACGAGCAGTACTTC
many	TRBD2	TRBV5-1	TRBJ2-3	CASSLNGGADTQYF	TGCGCCAGCAGCTTGAACGGGGGGGCGGATACGCAGTATTTT
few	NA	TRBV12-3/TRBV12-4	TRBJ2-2	CASSLGGTKNTGELFF	TGTGCCAGCAGTTTAGGGGGGACAAAGAACACCGGGGAGCTGTTTTTT
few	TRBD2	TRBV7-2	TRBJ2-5	CASSPIAGGETQYF	TGTGCCAGCAGCCCGATAGCGGGGGGAGAGACCCAGTACTTC
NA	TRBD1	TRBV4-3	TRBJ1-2	CASSQAGGGSYGYTF	TGCGCCAGCAGCCAGGCAGGGGGCGGTAGCTATGGCTACACCTTC
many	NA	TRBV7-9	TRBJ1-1	CASSADRNTEAFF	TGTGCCAGCAGCGCCGACAGGAACACTGAAGCTTTCTTT
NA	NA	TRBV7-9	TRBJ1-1	CASSQGLYGAFF	TGTGCCAGCAGCCAGGGACTTTACGGGGCTTTCTTT
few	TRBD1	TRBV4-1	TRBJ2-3	CASSRQARDRGQAWGSDTQYF	TGCGCCAGCAGCCGACAAGCCCGGGACAGGGGCCAAGCATGGGGGTCAGATACGCAGTATTTT
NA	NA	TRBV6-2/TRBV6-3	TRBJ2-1	CASSYSRQTNEQFF	TGTGCCAGCAGTTACTCGAGACAGACCAATGAGCAGTTCTTC
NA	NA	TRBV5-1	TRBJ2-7	CASSTGQNYEQYF	TGCGCCAGCAGCACTGGACAGAACTACGAGCAGTACTTC
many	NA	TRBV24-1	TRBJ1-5	CATSDLNQPQHF	TGTGCCACCAGTGACCTTAATCAGCCCCAGCATTTT
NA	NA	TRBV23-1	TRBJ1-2	CASSQPRDYGYTF	TGCGCCAGCAGTCAACCACGGGACTATGGCTACACCTTC
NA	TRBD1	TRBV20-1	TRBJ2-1	CSARGGTGEAKGYNEQFF	TGCAGTGCTAGAGGCGGGACAGGGGAAGCAAAAGGTTACAATGAGCAGTTCTTC
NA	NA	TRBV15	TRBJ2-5	CATSIGQETQYF	TGTGCCACCAGCATCGGGCAAGAGACCCAGTACTTC
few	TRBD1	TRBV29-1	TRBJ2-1	CSVDGTVAYNEQFF	TGCAGCGTCGACGGGACAGTCGCCTACAATGAGCAGTTCTTC
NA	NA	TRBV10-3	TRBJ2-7	CAISDSVDYSYEQYF	TGTGCCATCAGTGATTCAGTGGACTACTCCTACGAGCAGTACTTC
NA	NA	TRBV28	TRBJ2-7	CASSLIQRYEQYF	TGTGCCAGCAGTTTAATCCAGAGATACGAGCAGTACTTC
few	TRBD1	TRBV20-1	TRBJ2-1	CSARDRDRGSYNEQFF	TGCAGTGCTAGAGATCGAGACAGGGGGTCCTACAATGAGCAGTTCTTC
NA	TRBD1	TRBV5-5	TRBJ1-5	CASSSRGIGNQPQHF	TGTGCCAGCAGTTCCAGGGGGATTGGCAATCAGCCCCAGCATTTT
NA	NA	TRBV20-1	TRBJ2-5	CSVEWETQYF	TGCAGTGTGGAGTGGGAGACCCAGTACTTC
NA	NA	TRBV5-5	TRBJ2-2	CASSLLTGLTGELFF	TGTGCCAGCAGCCTACTGACAGGACTCACCGGGGAGCTGTTTTTT
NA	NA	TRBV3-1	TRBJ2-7	CASSQLQSTYEQYF	TGTGCCAGCAGCCAACTACAGAGTACCTACGAGCAGTACTTC
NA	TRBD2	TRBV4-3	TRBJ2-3	CASSQEAGGGTSGTDTQYF	TGCGCCAGCAGCCAAGAAGCAGGGGGAGGGACTAGCGGCACAGATACGCAGTATTTT
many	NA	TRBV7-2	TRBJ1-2	CASSFQRDPNYGYTF	TGTGCCAGCAGCTTTCAGAGAGACCCTAACTATGGCTACACCTTC
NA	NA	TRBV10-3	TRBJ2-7	CAIRGGDYYEQYF	TGTGCCATCAGGGGGGGAGACTATTACGAGCAGTACTTC
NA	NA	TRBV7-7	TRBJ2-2	CASTPYVGLDNTGELFF	TGTGCCAGCACCCCATACGTAGGGCTTGATAACACCGGGGAGCTGTTTTTT
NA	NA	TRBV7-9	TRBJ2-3	CASSEPGRSTDTQYF	TGTGCCAGCAGCGAACCGGGACGAAGCACAGATACGCAGTATTTT
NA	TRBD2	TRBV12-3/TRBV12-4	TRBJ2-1	CASRLTSGNYNEQFF	TGTGCCAGCAGACTAACTAGCGGTAATTACAATGAGCAGTTCTTC
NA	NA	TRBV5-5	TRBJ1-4	CASSIDRRATNEKLFF	TGTGCCAGCAGCATAGACCGTCGGGCCACAAATGAAAAACTGTTTTTT
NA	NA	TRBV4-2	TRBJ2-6	CASSQVSRSGANVLTF	TGTGCCAGCAGCCAAGTGTCCCGCTCTGGGGCCAACGTCCTGACTTTC
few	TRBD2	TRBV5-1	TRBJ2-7	CASSLWGGSYEQYF	TGCGCCAGCAGCTTATGGGGAGGGTCCTACGAGCAGTACTTC